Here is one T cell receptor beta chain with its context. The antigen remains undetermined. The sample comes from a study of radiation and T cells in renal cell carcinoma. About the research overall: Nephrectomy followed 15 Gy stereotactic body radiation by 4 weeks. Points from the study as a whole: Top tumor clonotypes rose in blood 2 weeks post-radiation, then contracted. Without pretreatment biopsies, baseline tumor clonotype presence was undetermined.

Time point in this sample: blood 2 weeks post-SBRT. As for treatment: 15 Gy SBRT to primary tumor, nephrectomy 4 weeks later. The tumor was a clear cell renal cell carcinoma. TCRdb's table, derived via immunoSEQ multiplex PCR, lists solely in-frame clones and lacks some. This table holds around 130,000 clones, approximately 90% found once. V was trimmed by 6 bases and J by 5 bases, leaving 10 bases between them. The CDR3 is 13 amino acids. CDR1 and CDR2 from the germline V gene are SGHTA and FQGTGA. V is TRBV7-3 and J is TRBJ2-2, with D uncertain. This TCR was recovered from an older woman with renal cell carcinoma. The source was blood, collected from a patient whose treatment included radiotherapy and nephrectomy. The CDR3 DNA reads TGTGCCAGCAGTCTTTGGGGTACCGGGGAGCTGTTTTTT. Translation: CASSLWGTGELFF. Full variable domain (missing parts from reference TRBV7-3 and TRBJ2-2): GAGVSQTPSNKVTEKGKYVELRCDPISGHTALYWYRQSLGQGPEFLIYFQGTGAADDSGLPNDRFFAVRPEGSVSTLKIQRTERGDSAVYLCASSLWGTGELFFGEGSRLTVL.